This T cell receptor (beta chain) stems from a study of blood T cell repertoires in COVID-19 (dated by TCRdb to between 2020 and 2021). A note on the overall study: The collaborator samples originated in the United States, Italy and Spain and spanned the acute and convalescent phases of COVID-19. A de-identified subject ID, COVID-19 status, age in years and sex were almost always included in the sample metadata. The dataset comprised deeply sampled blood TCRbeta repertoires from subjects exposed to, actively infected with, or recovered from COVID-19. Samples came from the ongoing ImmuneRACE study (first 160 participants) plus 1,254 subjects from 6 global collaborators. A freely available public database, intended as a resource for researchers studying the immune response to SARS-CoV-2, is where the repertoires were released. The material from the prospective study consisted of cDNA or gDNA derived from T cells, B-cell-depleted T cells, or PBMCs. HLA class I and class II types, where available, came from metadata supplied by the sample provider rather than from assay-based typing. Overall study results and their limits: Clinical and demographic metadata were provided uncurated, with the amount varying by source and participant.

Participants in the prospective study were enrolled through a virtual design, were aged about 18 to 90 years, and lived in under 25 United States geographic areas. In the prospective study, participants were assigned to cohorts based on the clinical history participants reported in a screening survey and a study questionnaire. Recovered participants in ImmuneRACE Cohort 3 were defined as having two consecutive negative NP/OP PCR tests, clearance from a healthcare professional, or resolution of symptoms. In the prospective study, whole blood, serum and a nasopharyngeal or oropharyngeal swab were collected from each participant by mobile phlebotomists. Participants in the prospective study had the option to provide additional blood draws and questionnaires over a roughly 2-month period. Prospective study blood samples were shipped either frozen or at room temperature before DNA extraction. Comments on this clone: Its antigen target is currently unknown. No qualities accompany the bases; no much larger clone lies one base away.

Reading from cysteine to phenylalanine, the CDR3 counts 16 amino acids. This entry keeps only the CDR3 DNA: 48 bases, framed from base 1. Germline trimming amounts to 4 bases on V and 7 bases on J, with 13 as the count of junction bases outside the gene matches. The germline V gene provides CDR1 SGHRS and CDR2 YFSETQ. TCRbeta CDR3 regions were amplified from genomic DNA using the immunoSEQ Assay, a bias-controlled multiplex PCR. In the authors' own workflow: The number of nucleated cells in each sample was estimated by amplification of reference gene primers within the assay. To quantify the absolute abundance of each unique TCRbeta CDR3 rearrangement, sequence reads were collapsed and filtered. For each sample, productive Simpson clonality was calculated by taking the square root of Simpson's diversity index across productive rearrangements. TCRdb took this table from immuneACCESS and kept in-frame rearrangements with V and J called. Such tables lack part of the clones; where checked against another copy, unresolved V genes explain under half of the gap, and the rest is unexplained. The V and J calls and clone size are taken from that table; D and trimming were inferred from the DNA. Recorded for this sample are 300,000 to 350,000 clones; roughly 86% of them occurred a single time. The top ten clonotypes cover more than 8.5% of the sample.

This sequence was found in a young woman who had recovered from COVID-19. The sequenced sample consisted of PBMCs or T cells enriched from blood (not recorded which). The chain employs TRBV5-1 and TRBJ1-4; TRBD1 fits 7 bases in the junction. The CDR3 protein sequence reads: CASSIGTAQGSEKLFF. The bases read TGCGCCAGCAGCATCGGGACAGCCCAGGGGAGTGAAAAACTGTTTTTT.